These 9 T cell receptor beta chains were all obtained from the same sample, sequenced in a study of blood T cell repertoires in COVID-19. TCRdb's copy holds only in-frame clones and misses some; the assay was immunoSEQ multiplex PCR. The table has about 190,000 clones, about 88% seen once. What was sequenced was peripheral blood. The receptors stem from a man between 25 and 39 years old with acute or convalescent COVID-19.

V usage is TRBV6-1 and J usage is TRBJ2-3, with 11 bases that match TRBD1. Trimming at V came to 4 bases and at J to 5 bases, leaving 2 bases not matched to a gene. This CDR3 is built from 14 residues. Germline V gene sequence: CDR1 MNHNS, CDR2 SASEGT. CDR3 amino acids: CASSGTGGKDTQYF. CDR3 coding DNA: TGTGCCAGCAGTGGGACAGGGGGCAAAGATACGCAGTATTTT.

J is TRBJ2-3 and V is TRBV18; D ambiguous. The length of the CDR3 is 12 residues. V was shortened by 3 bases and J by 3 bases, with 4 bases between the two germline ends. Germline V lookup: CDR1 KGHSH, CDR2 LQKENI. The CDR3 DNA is TGTGCCAGCTCACCGAGTACAGATACGCAGTATTTT. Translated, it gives CASSPSTDTQYF.

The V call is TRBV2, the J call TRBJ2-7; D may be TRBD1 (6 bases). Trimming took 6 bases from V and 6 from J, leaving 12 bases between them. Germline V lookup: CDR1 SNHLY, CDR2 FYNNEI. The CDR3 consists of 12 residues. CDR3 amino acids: CASRQTGSEQYF. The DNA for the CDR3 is TGTGCCAGCAGACAGACAGGTTCCGAGCAGTACTTC.

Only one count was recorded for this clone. This CDR3 is CASGPGQGSGNTIYF. Written as DNA, the CDR3 is TGTGCTAGTGGTCCGGGACAGGGCTCTGGAAACACCATATATTTT. The chain links TRBV12-5 to TRBJ1-3; 9 nucleotides agree with TRBD1. J gave up 0 bases and V 5 bases, and 2 bases lay outside the gene matches. CDR3 length: 15 amino acids. CDR1 is LGHNT, CDR2 FRNRAP, per germline.

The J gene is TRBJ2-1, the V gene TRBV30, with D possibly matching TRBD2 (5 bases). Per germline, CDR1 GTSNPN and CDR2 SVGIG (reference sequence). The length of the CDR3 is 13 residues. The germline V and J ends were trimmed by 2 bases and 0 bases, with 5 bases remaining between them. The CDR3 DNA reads TGTGCCTGGAGTCGGGACTCCTACAATGAGCAGTTCTTC. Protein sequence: CAWSRDSYNEQFF.

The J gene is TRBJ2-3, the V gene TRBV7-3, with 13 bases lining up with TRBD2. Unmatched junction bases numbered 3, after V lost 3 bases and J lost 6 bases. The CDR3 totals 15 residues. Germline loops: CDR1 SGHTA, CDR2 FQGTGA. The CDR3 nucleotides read TGTGCCAGCAGCTTGACTAGCGGGAGGCGGGATACGCAGTATTTT. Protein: CASSLTSGRRDTQYF.

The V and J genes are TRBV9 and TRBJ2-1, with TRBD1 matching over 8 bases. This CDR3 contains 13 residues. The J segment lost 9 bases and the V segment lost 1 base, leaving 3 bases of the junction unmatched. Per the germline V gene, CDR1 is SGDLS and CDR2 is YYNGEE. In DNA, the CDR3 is TGTGCCAGCAGCGTACAGGGGGCGGGTGAGCAGTTCTTC. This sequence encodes CASSVQGAGEQFF.

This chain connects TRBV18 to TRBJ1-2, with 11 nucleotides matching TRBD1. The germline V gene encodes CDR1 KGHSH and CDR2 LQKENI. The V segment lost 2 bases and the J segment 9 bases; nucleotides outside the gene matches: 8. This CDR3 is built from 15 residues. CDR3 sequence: CASSPSGTGGSSYTF. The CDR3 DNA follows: TGTGCCAGCTCACCATCCGGGACAGGGGGGTCTAGCTACACCTTC.

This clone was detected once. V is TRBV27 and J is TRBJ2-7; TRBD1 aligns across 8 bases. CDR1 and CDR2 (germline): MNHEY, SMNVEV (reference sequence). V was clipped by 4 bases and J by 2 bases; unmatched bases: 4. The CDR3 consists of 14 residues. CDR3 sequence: CASSYTGGTYEQYF. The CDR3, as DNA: TGTGCCAGCAGTTACACAGGGGGGACCTACGAGCAGTACTTC.